This T cell receptor (beta chain) was identified during a study of blood T cells in healthy people across ages. Whole-study context: With template switching, about one barcoded beta molecule was captured per two T cells.

General study findings and limits: Age showed a roughly linear inverse relationship with TCR beta diversity per million T cells. The unknown donor CMV status may have confounded expanded clonotype changes. Researchers said unsorted PBMCs prevented a conclusive naive versus antigen-experienced comparison.

Trimming shortened V by 0 bases and J by 4 bases, and 18 bases separated the two germline ends. Germline CDR1 reads SGHAT; CDR2 reads FQNNGV. CDR3 size: 17 residues. Alongside a J-beta primer mix, a sample-barcoded 5' primer served in a second PCR lasting about 6 to 12 cycles. TCRdb passed the 5' RACE reads through MiXCR, listing each CDR3 protein once. This sample yields approximately 1,100,000 distinct CDR3 sequences, of which around 45% are seen a single time; under 20% belongs to the top ten. Notes on this clonotype: Its specificity is unknown.

The chain is built from TRBV11-2 and TRBJ2-5, with D possibly TRBD2 on 5 matching bases. The sequence was obtained from an older woman in good health. Source material: blood. The CDR3 sequence is CASSLEGSSGSGETQYF. In nucleotides, the CDR3 is TGTGCCAGCAGCTTAGAAGGGTCATCGGGGTCTGGAGAGACCCAGTACTTC.